This section outlines one TCR beta chain sequence together with its context. The sample is drawn from a study of cytomegalovirus exposure and HLA in healthy donors. Measured with immunoSEQ multiplex PCR; TCRdb has only the in-frame clones, and not every one. The data show 200,000 to 250,000 clones, about nine tenths seen once. Trimming removed 4 bases from V and 3 bases from J; junction bases left unmatched: 8. This CDR3 is built from 16 residues. CDR1 is SGHNT and CDR2 is YYREEE in the germline V gene (reference sequence). The receptor was derived from a woman aged 18-35 years in good health and CMV-seropositive. The chain has TRBV5-4 and TRBJ2-7; 12 nucleotides match TRBD1. The specimen sequenced was PBMCs. The CDR3 DNA follows: TGTGCCAGCAGCCGGGACAGGGGGCCGGCCGACTACGAGCAGTACTTC. Translating it yields CASSRDRGPADYEQYF.